This note documents a single T cell receptor (beta chain) sequence. TCRdb's table, derived via immunoSEQ multiplex PCR, lists solely in-frame clones and lacks some. The sample lists about 250,000 clones; 85% to 90% were seen once. The data were taken from a study of cytomegalovirus exposure and HLA in healthy donors. The receptor's source is a man aged 18 to 29 in good health and CMV-seronegative. The specimen was PBMCs.

The CDR3 region is CATSRGGQLNTEAFF. The CDR3 coding sequence is TGTGCCACCAGCAGAGGGGGACAGCTTAACACTGAAGCTTTCTTT. The chain combines TRBV15 with TRBJ1-1, with 7 bases fitting TRBD1. Germline-derived CDR1 and CDR2 are LNHNV and YYDKDF (reference sequence). The CDR3 sequence is 15 residues long. The V and J ends lost 1 base and 2 bases, in that order; junction bases with no gene match: 4.